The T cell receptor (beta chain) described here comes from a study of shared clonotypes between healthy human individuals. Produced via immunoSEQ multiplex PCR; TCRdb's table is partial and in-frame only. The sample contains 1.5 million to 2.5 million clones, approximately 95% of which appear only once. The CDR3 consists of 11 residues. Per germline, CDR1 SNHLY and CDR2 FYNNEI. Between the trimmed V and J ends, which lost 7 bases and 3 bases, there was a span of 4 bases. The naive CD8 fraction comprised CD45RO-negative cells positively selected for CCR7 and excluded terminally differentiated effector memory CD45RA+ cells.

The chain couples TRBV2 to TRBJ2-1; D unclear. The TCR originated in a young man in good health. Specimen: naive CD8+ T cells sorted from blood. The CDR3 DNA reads TGTGCCAGCACGGGCTACAATGAGCAGTTCTTC. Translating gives CASTGYNEQFF.